This T cell receptor beta chain was obtained from a study of cytomegalovirus exposure and HLA in healthy donors. The PCR had 60 Vbeta and 13 Jbeta primers. TCRdb keeps only in-frame clones here, not all; method: immunoSEQ multiplex PCR. The profile covers nearly 200,000 clones, with around 73% appearing a single time and approximately 2.1% taken by the ten largest. Trimming removed 7 bases at V and 2 bases at J, with 13 bases between. This CDR3 comprises 14 residues. Germline V gene data show CDR1 as MNHEY and CDR2 as SVGAGI. The sequence derives from a woman aged 30 to 39 in good health and CMV-seropositive. The chain links TRBV6-5 to TRBJ2-3; a weak D match, TRBD2 (5 bases). Sequenced material: PBMCs. CDR3 protein: CASKDGVYTDTQYF. CDR3 nucleotides: TGTGCCAGCAAGGACGGGGTTTACACAGATACGCAGTATTTT.